This is a list of T cell receptor beta chains from one sample in a study of T cell repertoires in cytomegalovirus infection. TCRdb re-called the reads with MiXCR, one entry per CDR3 protein. The top ten hold approximately 11% of the sample, which has 150,000 or so distinct CDR3 sequences, about 20% seen once. The sequenced material came from PBMCs. These receptors all come from a human donor in good health (CMV status not recorded). Some clones in this sample may be carry-over from other donors' samples. Both conserved end residues are part of each CDR3. D genes are given only for firm matches. Some rows have no size entry. The others give once, few or many, or a class for an expanded clone.

>TRBJ2-6|.|many|TRBV7-6
CASSLDGARANVLTF
TGTGCCAGCAGCTTAGACGGGGCGCGGGCCAACGTCCTGACTTTC
>TRBJ1-5|.|few|TRBV30
CAWSKDSHSNQPQHF
TGTGCCTGGAGTAAGGACAGCCATAGCAATCAGCCCCAGCATTTT
>TRBJ2-5|.|.|TRBV29-1
CSVGQSQETQYF
TGCAGCGTTGGACAGTCCCAAGAGACCCAGTACTTC
>TRBJ1-1|TRBD1|many|TRBV6-5
CASRGQEFTEAFF
TGTGCCAGCAGAGGACAGGAGTTCACTGAAGCTTTCTTT
>TRBJ2-1|.|.|TRBV24-1
CATSDYRESYNEQFF
TGTGCCACCAGTGATTACCGGGAGTCCTACAATGAGCAGTTCTTC
>TRBJ2-2|.|many|TRBV7-3
CASSLIAPRRGANTGELFF
TGTGCCAGCAGCTTAATAGCACCTAGACGGGGAGCGAACACCGGGGAGCTGTTTTTT
>TRBJ2-5|TRBD1|once|TRBV6-5
CASSYGQVSQETQYF
TGTGCCAGCAGTTACGGACAGGTTAGCCAAGAGACCCAGTACTTC
>TRBJ2-7|TRBD2|few|TRBV7-8
CASSLYRGDEQYF
TGTGCCAGCAGCTTATATCGGGGGGACGAGCAGTACTTC
>TRBJ1-1|.|.|TRBV28
CASRQRGNTEAFF
TGTGCCAGCCGACAGAGGGGGAACACTGAAGCTTTCTTT
>TRBJ2-6|.|.|TRBV5-1
CASSSAQGSGANVLTF
TGCGCCAGCAGCTCCGCGCAGGGCTCTGGGGCCAACGTCCTGACTTTC
>TRBJ1-6|.|few|TRBV28
CASSSNSPLHF
TGTGCCAGCAGTTCTAATTCACCCCTCCACTTT
>TRBJ1-1|.|.|TRBV19
CATIPAGWGTEAFF
TGTGCCACTATACCGGCAGGGTGGGGCACTGAAGCTTTCTTT
>TRBJ2-5|TRBD2|.|TRBV4-1
CASSQERGGGPPYQETQYF
TGCGCCAGCAGCCAAGAACGAGGCGGGGGTCCCCCGTACCAAGAGACCCAGTACTTC
>TRBJ1-1|TRBD1|many|TRBV7-2
CASSLQGVGTEAFF
TGTGCCAGCAGCTTACAGGGGGTGGGCACTGAAGCTTTCTTT
>TRBJ2-7|.|.|TRBV29-1
CSVQEDSYEQYF
TGCAGCGTTCAGGAGGACTCCTACGAGCAGTACTTC
>TRBJ2-7|.|many|TRBV7-8
CASSLVLTGGGYEQYF
TGTGCCAGCAGCTTAGTATTAACCGGGGGCGGCTACGAGCAGTACTTC
>TRBJ1-2|.|many|TRBV7-8
CASSSLDGTEVIYGYTF
TGTGCCAGCAGCTCACTCGACGGGACGGAGGTTATCTATGGCTACACCTTC
>TRBJ2-6|.|few|TRBV27
CASSGLSGANVLTF
TGTGCCAGCAGTGGACTTTCTGGGGCCAACGTCCTGACTTTC
>TRBJ2-2|.|many|TRBV7-8
CASSLEGKSYGELFF
TGTGCCAGCAGCTTAGAAGGGAAGTCGTACGGGGAGCTGTTTTTT
>TRBJ2-7|.|.|TRBV4-3
CASSQEELGGNSYEQYF
TGCGCCAGCAGCCAAGAGGAACTAGGCGGTAATTCCTACGAGCAGTACTTC
>TRBJ1-4|TRBD1|.|TRBV11-2
CASSLDGQGINEKLFF
TGTGCCAGCAGCTTAGATGGACAGGGGATAAATGAAAAACTGTTTTTT
>TRBJ2-7|TRBD1|few|TRBV28
CASSFASSGGDEQYF
TGTGCCAGCAGTTTTGCCTCGTCAGGGGGCGACGAGCAGTACTTC
>TRBJ2-7|.|few|TRBV6-5
CASRKRSLQGSSSYEQYF
TGTGCCAGCAGAAAACGTAGCTTACAGGGTTCTAGCTCCTACGAGCAGTACTTC
>TRBJ2-7|.|.|TRBV12-3/TRBV12-4
CASKTAVGETYEQYF
TGTGCCAGCAAGACGGCGGTGGGGGAGACCTACGAGCAGTACTTC
>TRBJ1-5|.|.|TRBV7-1
CASAGLGRGQPQHF
TGTGCCAGTGCAGGACTGGGGCGAGGGCAGCCCCAGCATTTT
>TRBJ2-7|.|many|TRBV7-2
CASSFGLLGEQYF
TGTGCCAGCAGCTTCGGCTTACTTGGCGAGCAGTACTTC
>TRBJ2-5|TRBD2|few|TRBV4-1
CASSHPLRSSGGLGPQETQYF
TGCGCCAGCAGCCATCCCCTGCGCTCTAGCGGGGGCTTGGGCCCCCAAGAGACCCAGTACTTC
>TRBJ2-3|TRBD1|many|TRBV7-9
CASSSRDRGTDTQYF
TGTGCCAGCAGCTCCCGGGACAGGGGCACAGATACGCAGTATTTT
>TRBJ2-3|TRBD1|.|TRBV6-1
CASSRDRVSTQYF
TGTGCCAGCAGTAGGGACAGGGTGAGCACGCAGTATTTT
>TRBJ2-3|TRBD2|once|TRBV12-3/TRBV12-4
CASSLGSGGRDTQYF
TGTGCCAGCAGTTTGGGTAGCGGGGGGAGAGATACGCAGTATTTT